This T cell receptor (beta chain) was documented in a study of regulatory T cells in long-lasting Graves disease. Time point noted: newly diagnosed GD, antithyroid drugs for less than 3 months. Extracted PBMC RNA gave rise to the TCR library. V gave up 5 bases and J gave up 5 bases, with 15 bases separating them. The CDR3 loop spans 14 amino acids. This clonotype was counted many times. Both iRepertoire HTBI primers and Arm-PCR of CDR3 regions were used to build the TCR beta libraries. One entry per CDR3 protein results from TCRdb running MiXCR on the multiplex PCR reads. The sample contains approximately 540,000 distinct CDR3 sequences, 12% of which appear only once. This sample also belongs to another study, concerning T cells in Graves' hyperthyroidism and ophthalmopathy. Turning to that study: Stable Graves' hyperthyroidism meant no ophthalmopathy progression within 18 months. Used for diagnoses were clinical symptoms, serum thyroxine and TRAb, thyroid ultrasound and orbital computed tomography. In simple terms, a model built on 13 V-J features told ophthalmopathy apart from stable hyperthyroidism. A median about 7 months before onset, the model predicted ophthalmopathy.

This chain uses TRBV12-3 or TRBV12-4 with TRBJ1-2; D not resolved. This receptor was taken from a woman between 25 and 40 years old with Graves disease. The input for sequencing was peripheral blood mononuclear cells (PBMCs), taken at new diagnosis, from a patient treated with antithyroid drugs. CDR3 sequence reads: CASSPSLTMYGYTF. The DNA of the CDR3 is TGTGCCAGCAGTCCCTCCCTCACAATGTATGGCTACACCTTC.